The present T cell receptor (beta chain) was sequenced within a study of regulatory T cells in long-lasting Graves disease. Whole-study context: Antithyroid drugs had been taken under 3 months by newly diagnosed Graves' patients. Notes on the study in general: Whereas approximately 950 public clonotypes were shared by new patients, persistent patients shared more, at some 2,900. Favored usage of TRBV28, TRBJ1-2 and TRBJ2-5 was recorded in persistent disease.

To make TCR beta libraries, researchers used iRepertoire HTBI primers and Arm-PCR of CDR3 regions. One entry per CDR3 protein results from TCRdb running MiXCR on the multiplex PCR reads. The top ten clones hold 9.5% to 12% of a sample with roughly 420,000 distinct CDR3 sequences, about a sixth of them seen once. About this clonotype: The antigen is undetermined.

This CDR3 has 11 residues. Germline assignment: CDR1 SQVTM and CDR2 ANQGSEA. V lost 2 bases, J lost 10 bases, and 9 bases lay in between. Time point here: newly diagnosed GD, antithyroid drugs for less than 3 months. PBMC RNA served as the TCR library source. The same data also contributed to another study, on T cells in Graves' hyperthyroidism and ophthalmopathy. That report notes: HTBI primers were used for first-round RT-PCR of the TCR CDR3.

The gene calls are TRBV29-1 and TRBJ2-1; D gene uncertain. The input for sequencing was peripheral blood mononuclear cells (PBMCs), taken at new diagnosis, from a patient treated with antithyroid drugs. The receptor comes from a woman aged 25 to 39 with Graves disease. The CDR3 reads CSVEPGLEQFF. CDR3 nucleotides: TGCAGCGTTGAACCCGGGCTCGAGCAGTTCTTC.